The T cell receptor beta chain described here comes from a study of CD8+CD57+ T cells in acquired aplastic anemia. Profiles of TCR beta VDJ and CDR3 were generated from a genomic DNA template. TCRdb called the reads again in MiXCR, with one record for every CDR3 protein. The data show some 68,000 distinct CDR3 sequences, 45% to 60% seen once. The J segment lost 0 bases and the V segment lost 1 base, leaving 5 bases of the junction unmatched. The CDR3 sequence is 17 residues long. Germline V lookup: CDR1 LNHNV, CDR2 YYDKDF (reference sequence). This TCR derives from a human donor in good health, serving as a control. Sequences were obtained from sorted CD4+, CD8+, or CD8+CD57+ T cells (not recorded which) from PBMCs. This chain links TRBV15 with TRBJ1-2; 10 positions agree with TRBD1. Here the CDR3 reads CATSRVSGTGANYGYTF. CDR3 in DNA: TGTGCCACCAGCAGAGTTTCCGGGACAGGGGCTAACTATGGCTACACCTTC. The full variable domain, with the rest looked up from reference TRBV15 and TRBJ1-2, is DAMVIQNPRYQVTQFGKPVTLSCSQTLNHNVMYWYQQKSSQAPKLLFHYYDKDFNNEADTPDNFQSRRPNTSFCFLDIRSPGLGDTAMYLCATSRVSGTGANYGYTFGSGTRLTVV.